This paragraph reports one TCR beta chain. Its antigen is unidentified. This specimen belongs to a study of cytomegalovirus exposure and HLA in healthy donors. Background on the study: Roughly 77 million unique TCRs from HLA-typed donors made up an early data release. Points from the study as a whole: In a later analysis, HLA-associated beta chains showed higher expansion and lower generation probabilities than comparable chains. Reportedly, TCR beta sequences accurately predicted HLA-A and HLA-B alleles in most subjects. Later work found most CMV-associated TCR beta chains apparently HLA-restricted.

It was with 60 Vbeta and 13 Jbeta primers that the PCR ran. Some clones are missing from TCRdb's copy, which holds only in-frame ones; the method was immunoSEQ multiplex PCR. The top ten clones hold about a tenth of a sample with 180,000 or so clones, 80% to 90% of them seen once. Germline CDR1 is GTSNPN and CDR2 is SVGIG (reference sequence). CDR3 size: 15 residues. The germline V and J ends were trimmed by 0 bases and 0 bases, with 10 bases remaining between them. This clonotype was sampled from a man between 18 and 29 years old in good health and CMV-seropositive. The chain is built from TRBV30 and TRBJ2-3, with a tentative D call TRBD1 (6 bases). Sequences were obtained from PBMCs. The CDR3 DNA reads as TGTGCCTGGAGTGTCACAGGGTTAAGCACAGATACGCAGTATTTT. Protein product: CAWSVTGLSTDTQYF.